This T cell receptor beta chain was identified during a study of T cell responses to AZD1222 COVID-19 vaccine. General study results and limits: Per reports, nearly half of all spike-specific TCRs target regions that are unmutated in variants.

Libraries were prepared by immunoSEQ multiplex PCR; TCRdb keeps only in-frame clonotypes and omits some of them. The table records under 200,000 clones, 90% to 95% of them present only once. As to this clone: Its specificity is not known.

Germline values: CDR1 SGHVS, CDR2 FQNEAQ. V shed 1 base and J 7 bases; nucleotides not matched to a gene: 7. This CDR3 comprises 16 residues. This TCR was recovered from an adult in good health. Sequenced material: peripheral blood, taken on day 0 of AZD1222 vaccination. The V and J genes are TRBV7-8 and TRBJ2-5; TRBD2 matches at 12 bases. The CDR3 DNA reads as TGTGCCAGCAGCTTAGATTCTACTAGCGGGGGGAGGACCCAGTACTTC. This translates into CASSLDSTSGGRTQYF.